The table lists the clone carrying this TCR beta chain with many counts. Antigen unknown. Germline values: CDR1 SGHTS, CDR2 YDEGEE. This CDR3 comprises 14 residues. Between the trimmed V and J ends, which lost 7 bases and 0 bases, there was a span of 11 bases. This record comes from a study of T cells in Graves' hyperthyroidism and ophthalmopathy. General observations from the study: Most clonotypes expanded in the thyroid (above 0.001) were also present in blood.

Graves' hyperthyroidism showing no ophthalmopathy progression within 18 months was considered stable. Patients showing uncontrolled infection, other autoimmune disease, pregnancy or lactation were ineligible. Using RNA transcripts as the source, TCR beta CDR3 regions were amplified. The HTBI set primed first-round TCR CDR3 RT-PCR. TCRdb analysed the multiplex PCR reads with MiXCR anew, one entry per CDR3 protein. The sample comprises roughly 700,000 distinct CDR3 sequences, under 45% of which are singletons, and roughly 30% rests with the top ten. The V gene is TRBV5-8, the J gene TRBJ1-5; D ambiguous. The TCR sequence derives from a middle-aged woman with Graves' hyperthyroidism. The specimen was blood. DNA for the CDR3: TGTGCCAGCGGTACAGCGCCTAGCAATCAGCCCCAGCATTTT. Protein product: CASGTAPSNQPQHF.